The present T cell receptor (beta chain) was sequenced within a study of blood T cell repertoires in COVID-19. The protocol was immunoSEQ multiplex PCR, while the TCRdb copy is restricted to in-frame clones and leaves out a portion. Of hundreds of thousands of clones in the sample, 88% were seen once. The germline V and J ends were trimmed by 10 bases and 4 bases, with 16 bases remaining between them. This CDR3 is built from 13 residues. Sequencing was carried out using peripheral blood. This receptor was taken from an older woman with COVID-19, enrolled during active disease. V is TRBV12-3 or TRBV12-4 and J is TRBJ1-2; D is unresolved. CDR3 sequence (DNA): TGTGCCACCAGGCGGGGATTAGGCTATGGCTACACCTTC. Protein product: CATRRGLGYGYTF.